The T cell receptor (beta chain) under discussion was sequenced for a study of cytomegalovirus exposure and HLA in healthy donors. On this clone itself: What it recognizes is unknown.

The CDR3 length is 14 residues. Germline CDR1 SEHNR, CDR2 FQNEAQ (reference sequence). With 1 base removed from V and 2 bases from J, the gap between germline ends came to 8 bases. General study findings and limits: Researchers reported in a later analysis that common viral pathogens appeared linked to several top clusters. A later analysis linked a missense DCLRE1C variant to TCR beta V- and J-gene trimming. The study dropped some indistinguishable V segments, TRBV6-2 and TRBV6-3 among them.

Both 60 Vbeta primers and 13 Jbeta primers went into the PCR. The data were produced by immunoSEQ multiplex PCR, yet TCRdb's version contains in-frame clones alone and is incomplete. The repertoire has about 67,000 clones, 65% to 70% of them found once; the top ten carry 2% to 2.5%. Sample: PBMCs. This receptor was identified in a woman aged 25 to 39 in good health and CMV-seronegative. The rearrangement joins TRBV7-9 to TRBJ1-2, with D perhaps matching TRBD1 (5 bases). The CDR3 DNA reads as TGTGCCAGCAGCTTAGGACAGAGAAACTATGGCTACACCTTC. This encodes CASSLGQRNYGYTF.